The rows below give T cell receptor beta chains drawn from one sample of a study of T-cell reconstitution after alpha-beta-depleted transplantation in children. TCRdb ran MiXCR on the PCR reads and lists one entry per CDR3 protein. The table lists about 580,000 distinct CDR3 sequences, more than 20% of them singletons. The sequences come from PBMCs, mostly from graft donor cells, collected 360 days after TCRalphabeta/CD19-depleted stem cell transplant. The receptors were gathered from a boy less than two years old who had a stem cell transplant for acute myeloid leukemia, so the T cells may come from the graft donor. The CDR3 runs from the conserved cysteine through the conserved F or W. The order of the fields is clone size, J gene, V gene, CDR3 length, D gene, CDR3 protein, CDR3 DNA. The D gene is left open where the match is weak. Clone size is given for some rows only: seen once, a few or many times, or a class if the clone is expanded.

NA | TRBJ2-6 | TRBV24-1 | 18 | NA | CATSDAGQPPAGANVLTF | TGTGCCACCAGTGATGCCGGACAGCCCCCGGCTGGGGCCAACGTCCTGACTTTC
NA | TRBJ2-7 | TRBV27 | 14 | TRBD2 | CASSSYDSGGEQYF | TGTGCCAGCAGTTCGTACGACAGCGGGGGGGAGCAGTACTTC
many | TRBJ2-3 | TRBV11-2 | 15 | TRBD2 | CASSLAWTSDDTQYF | TGTGCCAGCAGCTTAGCCTGGACTAGCGATGATACGCAGTATTTT
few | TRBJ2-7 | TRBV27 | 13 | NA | CASSSALIGEQYF | TGTGCCAGCAGTTCCGCCCTGATCGGGGAGCAGTACTTC
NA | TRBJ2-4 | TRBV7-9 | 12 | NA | CASSLALEGRYF | TGTGCCAGCAGCTTAGCCCTAGAGGGTCGGTACTTC
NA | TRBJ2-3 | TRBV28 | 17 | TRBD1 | CASSFPRTGYLTDTQYF | TGTGCCAGCAGTTTCCCAAGGACAGGGTATCTCACAGATACGCAGTATTTT
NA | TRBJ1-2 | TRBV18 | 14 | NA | CASSPPGRNYGYTF | TGTGCCAGCTCACCACCGGGGAGGAACTATGGCTACACCTTC
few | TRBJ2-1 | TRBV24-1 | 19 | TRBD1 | CATSDLQGGPGTGDNEQFF | TGTGCCACCAGTGATTTGCAAGGGGGACCCGGGACAGGGGACAATGAGCAGTTCTTC
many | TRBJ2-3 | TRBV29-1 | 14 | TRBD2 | CSVGLAGARDTQYF | TGCAGCGTGGGACTAGCGGGGGCGAGAGATACGCAGTATTTT
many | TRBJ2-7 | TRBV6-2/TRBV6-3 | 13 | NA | CASSYSRTAEQYF | TGTGCCAGCAGTTACTCCAGGACGGCCGAGCAGTACTTC
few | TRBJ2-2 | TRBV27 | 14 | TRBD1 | CASSPTGQSGELFF | TGTGCCAGCAGTCCGACGGGACAGTCCGGGGAGCTGTTTTTT
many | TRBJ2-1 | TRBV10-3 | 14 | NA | CAITSRDNGGEQFF | TGTGCCATCACCTCCCGGGACAACGGAGGGGAGCAGTTCTTC
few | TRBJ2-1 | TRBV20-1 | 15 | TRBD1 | CSATTTGGAYNEQFF | TGCAGTGCTACAACGACAGGGGGCGCGTATAATGAGCAGTTCTTC
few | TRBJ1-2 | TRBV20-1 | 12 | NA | CSGATGWDGYTF | TGCAGTGGGGCCACAGGGTGGGATGGCTACACCTTC
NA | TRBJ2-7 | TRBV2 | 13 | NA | CASTDRQSNEQYF | TGTGCCAGCACCGACAGGCAGTCCAACGAGCAGTACTTC
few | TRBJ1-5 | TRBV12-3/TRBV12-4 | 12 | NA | CASSFFGQPQHF | TGTGCCAGCAGTTTTTTCGGGCAGCCCCAGCATTTT
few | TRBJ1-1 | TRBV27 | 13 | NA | CASSFRERGEAFF | TGTGCCAGCAGTTTTAGGGAGAGGGGTGAAGCTTTCTTT
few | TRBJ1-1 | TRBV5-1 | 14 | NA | CASSLLTDQGEAFF | TGCGCCAGCAGCTTACTGACAGATCAGGGTGAAGCTTTCTTT
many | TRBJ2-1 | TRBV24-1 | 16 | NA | CATSDTDQSGYNEQFF | TGTGCCACCAGTGACACGGACCAGTCGGGCTACAATGAGCAGTTCTTC
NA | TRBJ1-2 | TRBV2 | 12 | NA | CASDNELGRGTF | TGTGCCAGCGATAACGAATTAGGGAGGGGCACCTTC
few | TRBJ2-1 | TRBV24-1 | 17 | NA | CATVQGASGGPYNEQFF | TGTGCCACCGTACAGGGGGCGAGCGGGGGGCCATACAATGAGCAGTTCTTC
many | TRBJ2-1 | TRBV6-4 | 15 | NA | CASADVGGSYNEQFF | TGTGCCAGCGCCGACGTAGGGGGCTCCTACAATGAGCAGTTCTTC
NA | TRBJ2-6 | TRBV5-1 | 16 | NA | CASSLQGSPGANVLTF | TGCGCCAGCAGCCTACAGGGTTCGCCTGGGGCCAACGTCCTGACTTTC
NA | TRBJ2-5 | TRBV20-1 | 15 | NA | CSASVNKGGLGTQYF | TGCAGTGCTAGCGTCAACAAGGGAGGATTAGGGACCCAGTACTTC
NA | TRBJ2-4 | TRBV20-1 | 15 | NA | CSAEEGAGAKNIQYF | TGCAGTGCGGAGGAGGGGGCGGGGGCCAAAAACATTCAGTACTTC
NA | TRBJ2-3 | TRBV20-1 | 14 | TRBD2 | CSGGGLSFTDTQYF | TGCAGTGGGGGGGGACTATCATTCACAGATACGCAGTATTTT
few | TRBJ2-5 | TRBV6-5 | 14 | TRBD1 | CASSWDRARETQYF | TGTGCCAGCAGTTGGGACAGGGCAAGGGAGACCCAGTACTTC
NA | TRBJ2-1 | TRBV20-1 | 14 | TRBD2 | CSALARGGRNEQFF | TGCAGTGCCCTGGCTCGGGGGGGCCGGAATGAGCAGTTCTTC
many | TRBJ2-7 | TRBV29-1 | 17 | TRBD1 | CSVRDRGPKQSSYEQYF | TGCAGCGTAAGGGACAGGGGTCCCAAGCAAAGCTCCTACGAGCAGTACTTC